Listed here are 2 T cell receptor beta chains from one sample, sequenced in a study of OX40 agonist ivuxolimab in advanced cancers. TCRdb's copy holds only in-frame clones and misses some; the assay was immunoSEQ multiplex PCR. The sample contains 66,000 or so clones, roughly 80% of which appear only once. The sequencing here drew on CD4+ or CD8+ T cells sorted from blood, taken in a trial of the OX40 agonist ivuxolimab. These receptors all stem from an adult with an advanced solid tumor such as melanoma, head and neck, liver or kidney cancer.

The chain recombines TRBV19 with TRBJ2-3, with D maybe TRBD2 (6 bases). V lost 4 bases to trimming and J lost 5 bases, with 16 bases between them. CDR3 size: 15 residues. Germline V lookup: CDR1 LNHDA, CDR2 SQIVND (reference sequence). In DNA, the CDR3 is TGTGCCAGTAGTACCCGGAGGGTCTCACTAGATACGCAGTATTTT. It specifies CASSTRRVSLDTQYF.

The count of this clone is one. The chain is built from TRBV19 and TRBJ2-3; D is possibly TRBD1 or TRBD2 (6 bases each). Germline CDR1 LNHDA, CDR2 SQIVND (reference sequence). There are 16 residues in the CDR3. Trimming removed 6 bases at V and 6 bases at J, with 22 bases between. CDR3 protein: CASSDGPGANRDTQYF. CDR3 nucleotide sequence: TGTGCCAGTAGCGACGGTCCGGGGGCGAATCGGGATACGCAGTATTTT.